The clone carrying this T cell receptor (beta chain) was seen once. Alongside a J-beta primer mix, a sample-barcoded 5' primer served in a second PCR lasting roughly 6 to 11 cycles. TCRdb itself ran the 5' RACE reads through MiXCR, one entry per CDR3 protein. The sample carries 720,000 or so distinct CDR3 sequences, roughly 41% recorded once. The data originate from a study of blood T cells in healthy people across ages. Study background: Researchers report that template switching captured about one barcoded beta molecule per two T cells.

CDR1 is SGHRS, CDR2 YFSETQ, per germline. V dropped 7 bases and J dropped 1 base, with 13 bases sitting between them. The CDR3 spans 14 residues. What was sequenced was blood. The V call is TRBV5-1, the J call TRBJ2-3; D uncertain. The sequence derives from a man at least 80 years old in good health. The CDR3 nucleotides read TGCGCCAGCCGGCTAACCGGCGGCACAGATACGCAGTATTTT. Translating gives CASRLTGGTDTQYF.